This is a list of T cell receptor beta chains from one sample in a study of blood T cell repertoires in COVID-19. Produced via immunoSEQ multiplex PCR; TCRdb's table is partial and in-frame only. The sample holds 150,000 or so clones; over 70% are singletons and the top ten take around 5%. Sequences were obtained from PBMCs or T cells enriched from blood (not recorded which). These receptors all come from a man aged 65 to 85 who had been exposed to COVID-19. Each CDR3 is given with its conserved first and last residue. Fields, in order: V gene, D gene, J gene, clone size, CDR3 DNA, CDR3 protein. A D gene is named only where the DNA matches it firmly. The size entry is marked missing in some rows and otherwise reads once, few, many or a size class.

V: TRBV6-5
D: TRBD1
J: TRBJ1-5
size: -
DNA: TGTGCCAGCAGGGGACAGGCTGTAACCAATCAGCCCCAGCATTTT
CDR3: CASRGQAVTNQPQHF

V: TRBV28
D: TRBD1
J: TRBJ1-4
size: -
DNA: TGTGCCAGCAGTTCCCAGGACAGGGTTGAAAAACTGTTTTTT
CDR3: CASSSQDRVEKLFF

V: TRBV28
D: TRBD2
J: TRBJ2-3
size: -
DNA: TGTGCCAGCAGTCCCCCTGTGGGAGGGCCCACAGATACGCAGTATTTT
CDR3: CASSPPVGGPTDTQYF

V: TRBV5-1
D: TRBD2
J: TRBJ2-1
size: -
DNA: TGCGCCAGCAGCTTACTAGCGGGGGCTTCCTACAATGAGCAGTTCTTC
CDR3: CASSLLAGASYNEQFF

V: TRBV28
D: -
J: TRBJ2-1
size: once
DNA: TGTGCCAGCAGTTTATGGGCTGTCAATGAGCAGTTCTTC
CDR3: CASSLWAVNEQFF

V: TRBV28
D: -
J: TRBJ1-3
size: few
DNA: TGTGCCAGCAGCCTGGGACTAAACTCTGGAAACACCATATATTTT
CDR3: CASSLGLNSGNTIYF

V: TRBV19
D: -
J: TRBJ1-4
size: -
DNA: TGTGCCAGTCGAGACTCAGGGAGGGTGGGAAAACTGTTTTTT
CDR3: CASRDSGRVGKLFF

V: TRBV19
D: -
J: TRBJ1-5
size: -
DNA: TGTGCCAGTAGTATACAGGAAGCTCAGCCCCAGCATTTT
CDR3: CASSIQEAQPQHF

V: TRBV5-6
D: -
J: TRBJ2-3
size: -
DNA: TGTGCCAGCAGCTTGAAGGGGGATACGCAGTATTTT
CDR3: CASSLKGDTQYF

V: TRBV7-2
D: TRBD2
J: TRBJ2-5
size: once
DNA: TGTGCCAGCAGCGTCGGCGGGCTAGCGGGAGGGATTGGCCAAGAGACCCAGTACTTC
CDR3: CASSVGGLAGGIGQETQYF

V: TRBV11-3
D: TRBD1
J: TRBJ1-1
size: -
DNA: TGTGCCAGCAGCCGGGGACAGGGGCTTGAAGCTTTCTTT
CDR3: CASSRGQGLEAFF

V: TRBV9
D: TRBD2
J: TRBJ2-3
size: -
DNA: TGTGCCAGCAGCGTAGGGGCTAGCGGGGGACTGCCAGATACGCAGTATTTT
CDR3: CASSVGASGGLPDTQYF

V: TRBV18
D: TRBD1
J: TRBJ2-7
size: -
DNA: TGTGCCAGCTCACCAAGGGACAGGGCCTACGAGCAGTACTTC
CDR3: CASSPRDRAYEQYF

V: TRBV5-5
D: TRBD1
J: TRBJ1-4
size: -
DNA: TGTGCCAGCAGCTTGGAGGGACAGGGTAATGAAAAACTGTTTTTT
CDR3: CASSLEGQGNEKLFF

V: TRBV3-1/TRBV3-2
D: TRBD1
J: TRBJ1-1
size: -
DNA: TGTGCCAGCAGCCAGACAGGGTTTGACACTGAAGCTTTCTTT
CDR3: CASSQTGFDTEAFF

V: TRBV5-6
D: -
J: TRBJ1-2
size: -
DNA: TGTGCCAGCTCGGGTGGCAGCCTCTATGGCTACACCTTC
CDR3: CASSGGSLYGYTF

V: TRBV19
D: -
J: TRBJ1-2
size: -
DNA: TGTGCCAGTAGTATGGACAGCTCTAACTATGGCTACACCTTC
CDR3: CASSMDSSNYGYTF

V: TRBV7-8
D: -
J: TRBJ1-5
size: -
DNA: TGTGCCAGCAGCTTAGCGTTCTTCCAGCCCCAGCATTTT
CDR3: CASSLAFFQPQHF

V: TRBV28
D: TRBD1
J: TRBJ2-5
size: -
DNA: TGTGCCAGCAGTTCCCCGGGACAGGGCCAAGAGACCCAGTACTTC
CDR3: CASSSPGQGQETQYF

V: TRBV20-1
D: -
J: TRBJ2-1
size: -
DNA: TGCAGTGCCAGTTCGGTTTACGAGCAGTTCTTC
CDR3: CSASSVYEQFF

V: TRBV6-6
D: -
J: TRBJ1-5
size: -
DNA: TGTGCCAGCAGGGACCGTAGGGGTGAGCCCCAGCATTTT
CDR3: CASRDRRGEPQHF

V: TRBV5-6
D: -
J: TRBJ1-2
size: -
DNA: TGTGCCAGCAAGACAGATTCTAACTATGGCTACACCTTC
CDR3: CASKTDSNYGYTF

V: TRBV11-2
D: -
J: TRBJ2-1
size: few
DNA: TGTGCCAGCAGCTTAGGGGGGACAACCTACAATGAGCAGTTCTTC
CDR3: CASSLGGTTYNEQFF

V: TRBV9
D: -
J: TRBJ2-1
size: -
DNA: TGTGCCAGCAGCGCAGGGTCGGCCAACAATGAGCAGTTCTTC
CDR3: CASSAGSANNEQFF

V: TRBV6-4
D: -
J: TRBJ2-2
size: -
DNA: TGTGCCAGCAGAATTTCTTACAGGTCGGGCGGGGAGCTGTTTTTT
CDR3: CASRISYRSGGELFF

V: TRBV4-1
D: -
J: TRBJ1-1
size: -
DNA: TGCGCCAGCAGCCCGCTGCAAACCGACAGCAGTAATGAAGCTTTCTTT
CDR3: CASSPLQTDSSNEAFF

V: TRBV9
D: -
J: TRBJ1-2
size: -
DNA: TGTGCCAGCAGCGTAGGGGGAGGGGGTAACTATGGCTACACCTTC
CDR3: CASSVGGGGNYGYTF

V: TRBV6-4
D: -
J: TRBJ2-7
size: -
DNA: TGTGCCAGCAGTGACTCGTTTGCGAGGGACGAGCAGTACTTC
CDR3: CASSDSFARDEQYF

V: TRBV3-1/TRBV3-2
D: -
J: TRBJ1-3
size: -
DNA: TGTGCCAGCAGCCAGCATCAGGGCACTGGAAACACCATATATTTT
CDR3: CASSQHQGTGNTIYF

V: TRBV12-3/TRBV12-4
D: -
J: TRBJ1-6
size: -
DNA: TGTGCCAGCAGTTTAGCACGGGAATCACCCCTCCACTTT
CDR3: CASSLARESPLHF

V: TRBV2
D: -
J: TRBJ1-5
size: once
DNA: TGTGCCACGCAGGGCTCTTATAGCAATCAGCCCCAGCATTTT
CDR3: CATQGSYSNQPQHF

V: TRBV19
D: -
J: TRBJ1-3
size: -
DNA: TGTGCCAGTAGTACCGGGTTCTACCAAGGAAACACCATATATTTT
CDR3: CASSTGFYQGNTIYF

V: TRBV19
D: -
J: TRBJ1-5
size: -
DNA: TGTGCCAGTGGTGAGGTTATGATCGTGGGGGGGCTCGGCAATCAGCCCCAGCATTTT
CDR3: CASGEVMIVGGLGNQPQHF

V: TRBV11-2
D: -
J: TRBJ2-5
size: -
DNA: TGTGCTAGCAGCCCCGGTACGCGGGAAGAGACCCAGTACTTC
CDR3: CASSPGTREETQYF

V: TRBV7-3
D: TRBD2
J: TRBJ2-2
size: -
DNA: TGTGCCAGCAGCCCGGGACTATTCGCCGGGGAGCTGTTTTTT
CDR3: CASSPGLFAGELFF